This T cell receptor beta chain was documented in a study of T cells after yellow fever vaccination (dated by TCRdb to 2018 to 2020). Regarding the research as a whole: The SMART-Seq v4 Ultra Low Input RNA kit was used to prepare libraries from fractions with low cell numbers. To track T-cell clones before and after primary and booster YFV17D yellow fever vaccination, bulk TCR alpha and beta repertoires were sequenced longitudinally. Two healthy male donors, one aged 18 to 30 and one aged 30 to 40 years, made up the cohort. Bulk PBMC replicates and cell subsets were isolated from blood drawn at multiple timepoints before and after both primary and secondary immunization. What the research found in general, with its limitations: A small share of clonotypes was detected in both CD4 and CD8 compartments, with the overlap likely arising from convergent recombination. Because abundant contaminating clonotypes from the bulk population could be contained in FACS-sorted repertoires, computational filtering was required. The secondary T-cell response was found to be weaker but faster than the primary response, with a peak reached on day 5 rather than on day 15. The study included only a couple of donors, which limits how far the findings can be generalized. After the booster, most clones that had expanded after primary vaccination were detected again (around 97% of CD4 and around nine tenths of CD8), suggesting broad maintenance of memory.

Sequenced on an Illumina NovaSeq 6000. Synthesis of TCR cDNA relied on 5'RACE template switching, a step that introduced a universal primer site along with unique molecular identifiers. Priming of cDNA synthesis was performed from both the TCR alpha and TCR beta constant segments. Library amplification used two PCR steps, and the second PCR step added sample barcodes and sequencing adapters. Libraries were sequenced on Illumina HiSeq 2500 (2x100 bp) or NovaSeq (2x150 bp). Per the authors' processing: MIGEC handled demultiplexing of reads and collapsing into UMI consensus sequences, while MiXCR performed V(D)J alignment. Clonotypes responding to the vaccine were identified with edgeR on replicate PBMC samples, with the criteria of FDR below 0.01 and a log2 fold change above 5 up to day 15. Bulk clonotypes were assigned CD4 or CD8 identity according to which sequenced CD4 or CD8 repertoire held them at higher abundance. The raw public data were reprocessed by TCRdb itself: fastp quality trimming at Q25, MiXCR clonotype calling, in-frame beta chains only. Entries that share a CDR3 protein sequence are merged under the most common genes and DNA. It is TCRdb's table, rather than the study itself, that gives the V and J calls and clone size. For this sample the table gives 300,000 to 400,000 distinct CDR3 sequences, of which under 5% were detected only once. Of the sample, approximately 24% is held by the ten largest clones.

The intended sense of this specimen's treatment or condition label: live attenuated yellow fever vaccine strain. At each blood-draw timepoint, two biological replicates of bulk PBMCs were collected. PBMCs were isolated from peripheral blood using a standard Ficoll-Paque protocol. TriZol was used to extract RNA from bulk PBMCs, CD4 and CD8 fractions, and dextramer-positive and dextramer-negative fractions. The trim is 7 bases for V and 5 bases for J, with a gap of 14 bases between the germline ends. CDR1 and CDR2, looked up from the germline V gene, are SQVTM and ANQGSEA. Spanning cysteine to phenylalanine, the CDR3 consists of 12 amino acids. Just CDR3 DNA is preserved here, 36 bases in frame from base 1. This clonotype was seen at least ten times. What antigen it recognizes has not been identified. No quality values exist for individual bases; no much larger clone is one base distant.

The chain links TRBV29-1 with TRBJ1-1; TRBD1 might be the D gene, on 5 matching bases. Here the sequenced sample was PBMCs, taken 5 days after the yellow fever booster vaccination. The receptor was derived from a man aged 18-30 years who received the YFV17D yellow fever vaccine. The CDR3 reads as follows: CSAREGETEAFF. Here is the DNA: TGCAGCGCCAGGGAAGGAGAGACTGAAGCTTTCTTT.